A selection of T cell receptor beta chains follows, all from one sample in a study of T cell responses to AZD1222 COVID-19 vaccine. Assay: immunoSEQ multiplex PCR; the TCRdb copy retains only in-frame clones and omits some. The table lists 150,000 to 200,000 clones, about nine tenths of them singletons. This sample comprised peripheral blood, obtained 28 days after the second dose of the MenACWY control vaccine. These receptor sequences come from an adult who received the MenACWY meningococcal vaccine as a control. Both conserved end residues are part of each CDR3.

TRBV2	TRBJ2-7	14	CASSELMEAVEQYF
TRBV6-5	TRBJ1-1	14	CASSFGQGNTEAFF
TRBV7-2	TRBJ2-3	13	CASSLAGVDTQYF
TRBV7-3	TRBJ2-5	14	CASSPGRPQETQYF
TRBV11-3	TRBJ2-2	17	CASSLTITGFDTGELFF
TRBV5-4	TRBJ2-7	15	CASSFDRGPTYEQYF
TRBV23-1	TRBJ1-2	12	CASSLSDYGYTF
TRBV24-1	TRBJ1-5	13	CATLKDRFGPQHF
TRBV28	TRBJ1-3	15	CASIHRGTRGNTIYF
TRBV28	TRBJ1-2	15	CASTLGGVNRYGYTF
TRBV6-5	TRBJ1-2	14	CASVVPGTGGGYTF
TRBV5-1	TRBJ2-7	15	CASSRPGTGDSEQYF
TRBV15	TRBJ1-3	13	CATTPGPGNTIYF
TRBV27	TRBJ1-6	15	CASSYVSGGNSPLHF
TRBV6-6	TRBJ2-4	18	CASSPLSLARLAKNIQYF
TRBV9	TRBJ2-5	14	CASSVSQGKETQYF
TRBV6-5	TRBJ1-1	13	CASEGRLNTEAFF
TRBV6-5	TRBJ2-5	14	CASSGTSGRETQYF
TRBV12-3/TRBV12-4	TRBJ2-7	12	CASSLARNEQYF
TRBV6-5	TRBJ1-5	13	CASSYAAGWPQHF
TRBV4-1	TRBJ1-1	15	CASSQGGKPNTEAFF
TRBV28	TRBJ1-6	14	CASSSGGATLALHF
TRBV2	TRBJ2-5	15	CASSRPRDRQETQYF
TRBV5-1	TRBJ1-3	15	CASSLGGVSGNTIYF
TRBV19	TRBJ1-5	16	CASSPQGLRINQPQHF